The 24 T cell receptor beta chains listed next were all sequenced from one sample in a study of response to subunit inactivated influenza vaccine. MiXCR, run by TCRdb on the RT-PCR reads, gives a single entry per CDR3 protein. Of about 780,000 distinct CDR3 sequences listed, about a fifth are singletons. Sample: PBMCs from blood, taken 5 days after vaccination. The receptors come from a man aged 45-65 years who received an inactivated influenza vaccine.

The sample holds many counts of this clonotype. The rearrangement links TRBV7-9 to TRBJ2-1; D not certain. Germline CDR1 is SEHNR and CDR2 is FQNEAQ (reference sequence). The V gene lost 5 bases and the J gene lost 0 bases, with 14 bases spanning the gap. The CDR3 has 16 residues. The chain's CDR3 is CASSPRGEISYNEQFF. The DNA of the CDR3 is TGTGCCAGCAGCCCCCGCGGAGAGATCTCCTACAATGAGCAGTTCTTC.

The rearrangement links TRBV6-2 or TRBV6-3 to TRBJ1-1, with TRBD1 matching 7 bases. V was pared by 6 bases and J by 10 bases, with 8 bases of the junction left unmatched. Germline values: CDR1 MNHEY, CDR2 SVGEGT. The CDR3 has 12 amino acids. The CDR3 loop reads CASSPTGYGAFF. CDR3 nucleotide sequence: TGTGCCAGCAGCCCGACAGGGTACGGAGCTTTCTTT.

The chain employs TRBV7-9 and TRBJ2-5; TRBD1 matches 7 bases. Trimming at V came to 5 bases and at J to 1 base, leaving 7 bases not matched to a gene. Per the germline V gene, CDR1 is SEHNR and CDR2 is FQNEAQ (reference sequence). CDR3 length equals 15 residues. The CDR3 bases are TGTGCCAGCAGCGGAAGACAGGGCCCCCAAGAGACCCAGTACTTC. Its translation is CASSGRQGPQETQYF. The complete variable domain, with remaining parts taken from reference TRBV7-9 and TRBJ2-5, reads DTGVSQNPRHKITKRGQNVTFRCDPISEHNRLYWYRQTLGQGPEFLTYFQNEAQLEKSRLLSDRFSAERPKGSFSTLEIQRTEQGDSAMYLCASSGRQGPQETQYFGPGTRLLVL.

V usage is TRBV4-3 and J usage is TRBJ2-1; the match to TRBD2 covers 7 bases. Germline V gives CDR1 LGHNA, CDR2 YSLEER. V dropped 0 bases and J dropped 0; count of bases not matched to a gene: 8. CDR3 length equals 18 residues. CDR3 residues: CASSQESPRGSSYNEQFF. For the CDR3, the DNA is TGCGCCAGCAGCCAAGAGTCCCCGCGGGGGAGCTCCTACAATGAGCAGTTCTTC.

This clonotype was recorded a few times. This chain links TRBV4-2 with TRBJ2-1; maybe TRBD2 (5 bases). CDR3 size: 16 residues. Trimming stripped 4 bases from V and 0 bases from J, with 13 bases between. The germline V gene encodes CDR1 LGHNA and CDR2 YNFKEQ. The CDR3 is CASSLGLLSSYNEQFF. The DNA of the CDR3 is TGTGCCAGCAGCCTCGGACTGCTAAGCTCCTACAATGAGCAGTTCTTC.

The chain combines TRBV7-2 with TRBJ2-1; TRBD2 matches 7 bases. This CDR3 spans 16 amino acids. After removal of 1 base from V and 1 base from J, the junction contained 4 bases not matched to a gene. CDR1 and CDR2 from the germline V gene are SGHTA and FQGNSA. The CDR3 protein is CASSLGARGSYNEQFF. As DNA, the CDR3 is TGTGCCAGCAGCTTAGGGGCGCGGGGGTCCTACAATGAGCAGTTCTTC.

In this sample, this clonotype turned up many times. The chain combines TRBV29-1 with TRBJ1-2; possible D gene TRBD1, 5 bases. With 4 bases removed from V and 13 bases from J, the gap between germline ends came to 19 bases. Germline V CDR1 and CDR2: SQVTM, ANQGSEA. CDR3 length equals 12 residues. The CDR3 here is CSVATNRKTPTF. The CDR3 nucleotides read TGCAGCGTTGCTACCAACAGGAAAACTCCCACCTTC.

This clonotype was detected a few times. The chain employs TRBV7-9 and TRBJ1-5; D is unclear. This CDR3 region has 13 residues. Trimming removed 1 base from V and 11 bases from J, with 12 bases in between. Germline CDR1 SEHNR, CDR2 FQNEAQ (reference sequence). CDR3: CASSLGSLGTQHF. CDR3 bases: TGTGCCAGCAGCTTAGGCTCCCTTGGGACCCAGCATTTT. Variable domain in full (rest from reference TRBV7-9 and TRBJ1-5): DTGVSQNPRHKITKRGQNVTFRCDPISEHNRLYWYRQTLGQGPEFLTYFQNEAQLEKSRLLSDRFSAERPKGSFSTLEIQRTEQGDSAMYLCASSLGSLGTQHFGDGTRLSIL.

The chain combines TRBV29-1 with TRBJ2-2; 11 nucleotides line up with TRBD2. The CDR3 is made up of 16 amino acids. After removal of 2 bases from V and 1 base from J, the junction contained 3 bases not matched to a gene. CDR1 is SQVTM and CDR2 is ANQGSEA in the germline V gene. CDR3 loop: CSVELAGGLNTGELFF. For the CDR3, the DNA is TGCAGCGTTGAATTAGCGGGGGGGCTGAACACCGGGGAGCTGTTTTTT.

The genes are TRBV6-1 and TRBJ2-1, with 8 bases matching TRBD2. Germline values: CDR1 MNHNS, CDR2 SASEGT. The CDR3 spans 16 residues. The junction had 11 bases not matched to a gene; V was cut back by 6 bases and J by 4 bases. The DNA of the CDR3 is TGTGCCAGCAGGTCTCCTCGGGGGGGTTTTTACAATGAGCAGTTCTTC. It specifies CASRSPRGGFYNEQFF.

The chain is built from TRBV12-3 or TRBV12-4 and TRBJ2-5, with D perhaps matching TRBD1 (6 bases). The CDR3 runs 16 residues. V lost 3 bases, J lost 2 bases, and 16 bases lay in between. The CDR3 loop is CASSLVKGQPQETQYF. The DNA for the CDR3 is TGTGCCAGCAGTTTGGTTAAAGGACAGCCTCAAGAGACCCAGTACTTC.

This clonotype was counted a few times. The rearrangement uses TRBV27 and TRBJ1-1; 9 bases fit TRBD1. Trimming cost V 3 bases and J 8 bases; bases outside gene matches: 7. CDR1 and CDR2 (germline): MNHEY, SMNVEV (reference sequence). This CDR3 is built from 14 residues. In nucleotides, the CDR3 is TGTGCCAGCAGTTTTAATGGCGGACAGGGGGAAGCTTTCTTT. It is translated as CASSFNGGQGEAFF.

This clonotype was seen repeatedly, ten times or more. This chain links TRBV6-1 with TRBJ2-1, with 10 bases fitting TRBD1. The CDR3 runs to 15 residues. CDR1 is MNHNS, CDR2 SASEGT, per germline. Losses at the gene ends were 8 bases for V and 6 bases for J; bases not matched to a gene: 10. CDR3 bases: TGTGCCAGCTCAGAATCCGGGACAGGGGTCAATGAGCAGTTCTTC. It codes for CASSESGTGVNEQFF.

This clonotype showed up just a few times. This sequence joins TRBV6-5 and TRBJ1-2; no firm D call. From germline, CDR1 is MNHEY and CDR2 SVGAGI. The CDR3 is 15 residues long. V was shortened by 2 bases and J by 0 bases, with 10 bases between the two germline ends. CDR3 sequence (DNA): TGTGCCAGCAGTTACCAGGCGCTAGCTAACTATGGCTACACCTTC. Protein: CASSYQALANYGYTF.

The chain recombines TRBV20-1 with TRBJ2-7; the match to TRBD2 covers 11 bases. The CDR3 totals 14 residues. J gave up 2 bases and V 5 bases, and 5 bases lay outside the gene matches. Germline-derived CDR1 and CDR2 are DFQATT and SNEGSKA (reference sequence). This CDR3 reads CSARTSGSTYEQYF. The CDR3 bases are TGCAGTGCTCGGACTAGCGGGTCTACCTACGAGCAGTACTTC.

J is TRBJ2-7 and V is TRBV20-1, with 8 bases that match TRBD1. This CDR3 is built from 13 residues. Germline V lookup: CDR1 DFQATT, CDR2 SNEGSKA (reference sequence). The J segment lost 2 bases and the V segment lost 6 bases, leaving 6 bases of the junction unmatched. CDR3 nucleotide sequence: TGCAGTGCCATGACAGGGGCGGCCTACGAGCAGTACTTC. This sequence encodes CSAMTGAAYEQYF.

The sample holds many counts of this clonotype. The chain uses TRBV12-3 or TRBV12-4 and TRBJ2-7; D tentatively reads TRBD1 or TRBD2 (5 bases each). The CDR3 covers 14 residues. Trimming pared 3 bases from V and 2 bases from J, leaving 11 bases between. The CDR3 here is CASSFGGTTYEQYF. CDR3 coding DNA: TGTGCCAGCAGTTTTGGGGGAACTACCTACGAGCAGTACTTC.

This clonotype was found a few times. The V gene is TRBV20-1, the J gene TRBJ2-2; 9 nucleotides agree with TRBD1. The J segment lost 6 bases and the V segment lost 6 bases, leaving 8 bases of the junction unmatched. This CDR3 region has 14 residues. CDR1 is DFQATT and CDR2 is SNEGSKA in the germline V gene (reference sequence). The CDR3 bases are TGCAGTGCAAGGGACAGGGCCTCGGCCGGGGAGCTGTTTTTT. Its translation: CSARDRASAGELFF.

The CDR3 protein is CASSPLAGANTGELFF. Written as DNA, the CDR3 is TGTGCCAGCAGCCCCCTAGCGGGAGCGAACACCGGGGAGCTGTTTTTT. The J gene is TRBJ2-2, the V gene TRBV6-1; the match to TRBD2 covers 10 bases. V lost 6 bases, J lost 0 bases, and 4 bases stayed unmatched. The CDR3 runs to 16 residues. The V gene's germline CDR1 is MNHNS and CDR2 SASEGT.

The genes are TRBV7-2 and TRBJ1-5; no reliable D call. The CDR3 has 13 residues. The V gene's germline CDR1 is SGHTA and CDR2 FQGNSA. V was trimmed by 6 bases and J by 6 bases, leaving 12 bases between them. DNA for the CDR3: TGTGCCAGCAGTCAACACTTCGGTCAGCCCCAGCATTTT. Its protein is CASSQHFGQPQHF. The variable domain in full, completed from reference TRBV7-2 and TRBJ1-5, reads GAGVSQSPSNKVTEKGKDVELRCDPISGHTALYWYRQSLGQGLEFLIYFQGNSAPDKSGLPSDRFSAERTGGSVSTLTIQRTQQEDSAVYLCASSQHFGQPQHFGDGTRLSIL.

The rearrangement joins TRBV9 to TRBJ2-2, with no clear D. Germline V gene sequence: CDR1 SGDLS, CDR2 YYNGEE. V dropped 3 bases and J dropped 4 bases, with 7 bases sitting between them. The CDR3 has 13 residues. Written as DNA, the CDR3 is TGTGCCAGCAGCGAGAATCCCACCGGGGAGCTGTTTTTT. It translates to CASSENPTGELFF.

The sample holds many counts of this clonotype. This chain links TRBV7-2 with TRBJ2-4; D is ambiguous. The CDR3 loop spans 12 amino acids. The germline CDR1 and CDR2 sequences are SGHTA and FQGNSA. With 4 bases removed from V and 5 bases from J, the gap between germline ends came to 6 bases. The CDR3 region has the DNA TGTGCCAGCAGCTGGTCGGAAAACATTCAGTACTTC. It codes for CASSWSENIQYF.

This clonotype was recorded many times. The rearrangement uses TRBV14 and TRBJ2-1; no firm D call. Per germline, CDR1 SGHDN and CDR2 FVKESK. V lost 0 bases and J lost 10, with 4 bases in between. The CDR3 extends over 11 amino acids. In DNA, the CDR3 is TGTGCCAGCAGCCAAGACGCCGAGCAGTTCTTC. Its translation: CASSQDAEQFF.

This clonotype has only a few counts. The V and J genes are TRBV6-4 and TRBJ1-2, with 8 bases lining up with TRBD1. V trimming: 11 bases; J trimming: 7 bases; junction bases outside the gene matches: 6. Per the germline V gene, CDR1 is MRHNA and CDR2 is SNTAGT. The CDR3 sequence is 11 residues long. DNA of the CDR3: TGTGCCGCAGGACAGGGTTCTGGCTACACCTTC. Protein sequence: CAAGQGSGYTF.